This is a list of T cell receptor beta chains from one sample in a study of blood T cells in healthy people across ages. A single record per CDR3 protein comes from TCRdb applying MiXCR to the 5' RACE reads. The sample yields some 1.5 million distinct CDR3 sequences, roughly 27% seen once. Input material: blood. These receptors all stem from a woman aged 25 to 39 in good health. The CDR3 runs from the conserved cysteine through the conserved F or W. The D gene is left open where the match is weak. Clone size appears in some rows only: once, few, many, or a class for an expanded clone.

v_gene	abundance	j_gene	len	d_gene	CDR3aa	CDR3nt
TRBV29-1	.	TRBJ1-2	13	.	CSVEHGAWGGYTF	TGCAGCGTTGAGCACGGCGCCTGGGGTGGCTACACCTTC
TRBV29-1	many	TRBJ1-2	11	.	CSGSRGRGYTF	TGCAGCGGAAGTAGGGGTCGCGGCTACACCTTC
TRBV14	.	TRBJ1-1	12	TRBD1	CASSQADRKAFF	TGTGCCAGCAGCCAAGCGGACAGGAAAGCTTTCTTT
TRBV5-1	.	TRBJ2-2	15	TRBD1	CASSLGTGGLGELFF	TGCGCCAGCAGCCTGGGGACAGGGGGCCTCGGGGAGCTGTTTTTT
TRBV3-1	few	TRBJ2-7	17	TRBD2	CASSQENRAGGSYEQYF	TGTGCCAGCAGCCAAGAGAACAGGGCGGGGGGTAGCTACGAGCAGTACTTC
TRBV10-1	many	TRBJ1-2	14	.	CASTEGTSNYGYTF	TGCGCCAGCACTGAAGGGACCTCAAACTATGGCTACACCTTC
TRBV7-2	many	TRBJ2-1	16	TRBD1	CASSPPPGGTSNEQFF	TGTGCCAGCAGCCCGCCCCCAGGGGGAACTAGCAATGAGCAGTTCTTC
TRBV12-5	few	TRBJ2-7	13	.	CASGKALTYEQYF	TGTGCTAGTGGGAAGGCGCTTACCTACGAGCAGTACTTC
TRBV29-1	.	TRBJ2-7	15	TRBD2	CSARASGPTSYGQYF	TGCAGCGCTCGGGCTAGCGGGCCTACCTCCTACGGGCAGTACTTC
TRBV6-5	.	TRBJ2-1	14	TRBD2	CASSYGRGVGEQFF	TGTGCCAGCAGTTACGGTCGGGGGGTAGGTGAGCAGTTCTTC
TRBV5-1	once	TRBJ1-2	16	.	CASSFREFSVIYGYTF	TGCGCCAGCAGCTTCCGGGAGTTCTCCGTTATCTATGGCTACACCTTC
TRBV10-2	many	TRBJ2-7	14	.	CASSLRDSAYEQYF	TGCGCCAGCAGTCTCCGTGACAGTGCCTACGAGCAGTACTTC
TRBV10-3	.	TRBJ1-4	15	.	CAISEGARVEEKLFF	TGTGCCATCAGTGAAGGGGCCAGGGTGGAAGAAAAACTGTTTTTT
TRBV30	.	TRBJ1-6	12	.	CAWSSGGMPLHF	TGTGCCTGGAGTTCGGGCGGTATGCCCCTCCACTTT
TRBV7-9	.	TRBJ1-6	15	.	CASSFLASYNSPLHF	TGTGCCAGCAGCTTTTTGGCCAGCTATAATTCACCCCTCCACTTT
TRBV20-1	few	TRBJ2-3	14	.	CSAIGPVASDTQYF	TGCAGTGCTATAGGCCCTGTGGCCTCAGATACGCAGTATTTT
TRBV29-1	many	TRBJ2-7	14	.	CSVEDGGRGYEQYF	TGCAGCGTTGAAGACGGTGGCAGGGGATACGAGCAGTACTTC
TRBV6-6	.	TRBJ1-5	15	.	CASNESGKVGQPQHF	TGTGCCAGCAACGAATCAGGGAAGGTGGGGCAGCCCCAGCATTTT
TRBV6-5	.	TRBJ1-2	11	.	CATRQNYGYTF	TGTGCCACCCGACAGAACTATGGCTACACCTTC
TRBV20-1	.	TRBJ2-7	13	.	CSAASGTPYEQYF	TGCAGTGCTGCCTCCGGGACACCCTACGAGCAGTACTTC
TRBV7-7	.	TRBJ2-3	13	.	CTSSLGGADTQYF	TGTACCAGCAGCTTAGGGGGTGCGGATACGCAGTATTTT
TRBV9	many	TRBJ2-1	16	TRBD1	CASSHIQGSSYNEQFF	TGTGCCAGCAGCCACATACAGGGGAGCTCCTACAATGAGCAGTTCTTC
TRBV4-3	few	TRBJ2-2	15	.	CASSPGGAGTGELFF	TGCGCCAGCAGCCCGGGGGGCGCGGGCACCGGGGAGCTGTTTTTT
TRBV6-5	.	TRBJ2-7	18	TRBD2	CASSYGGLAGQLSYEQYF	TGTGCCAGCAGTTACGGAGGACTAGCGGGGCAGCTCTCCTACGAGCAGTACTTC
TRBV3-1	.	TRBJ2-7	13	TRBD2	CASSRGGINEQYF	TGTGCCAGCAGCCGGGGGGGTATAAACGAGCAGTACTTC
TRBV29-1	.	TRBJ1-5	12	TRBD1	CSVRQGAQPQHF	TGCAGCGTCAGACAGGGGGCCCAGCCCCAGCATTTT
TRBV25-1	.	TRBJ2-7	12	.	CASSDGPDEQYF	TGTGCCAGCAGTGACGGCCCCGACGAGCAGTACTTC
TRBV27	.	TRBJ1-2	14	.	CASSSRRGIDGCTF	TGTGCCAGCAGTTCCCGGCGGGGGATAGACGGCTGCACCTTC
TRBV29-1	.	TRBJ1-6	13	.	CSVLGTRNSPLHF	TGCAGCGTCCTCGGGACACGTAATTCACCCCTCCACTTT
TRBV5-1	once	TRBJ2-5	15	.	CARSSTGRNQETQYF	TGCGCCCGCAGCTCGACGGGACGGAACCAAGAGACCCAGTACTTC
TRBV11-2	.	TRBJ1-1	14	.	CASSMETVNTEAFF	TGTGCCAGCAGTATGGAAACGGTGAACACTGAAGCTTTCTTT